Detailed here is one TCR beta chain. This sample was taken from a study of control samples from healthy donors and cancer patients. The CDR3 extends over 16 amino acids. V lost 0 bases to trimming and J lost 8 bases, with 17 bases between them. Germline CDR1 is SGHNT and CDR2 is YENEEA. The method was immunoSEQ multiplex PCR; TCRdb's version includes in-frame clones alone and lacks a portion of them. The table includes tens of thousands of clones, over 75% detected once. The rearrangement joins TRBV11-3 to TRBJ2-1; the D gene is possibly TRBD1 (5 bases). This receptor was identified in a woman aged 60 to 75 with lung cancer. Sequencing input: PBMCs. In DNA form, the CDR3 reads TGTGCCAGCAGCTTAGATCTGTACCCCGGACACGATGAGCAGTTCTTC. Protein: CASSLDLYPGHDEQFF.